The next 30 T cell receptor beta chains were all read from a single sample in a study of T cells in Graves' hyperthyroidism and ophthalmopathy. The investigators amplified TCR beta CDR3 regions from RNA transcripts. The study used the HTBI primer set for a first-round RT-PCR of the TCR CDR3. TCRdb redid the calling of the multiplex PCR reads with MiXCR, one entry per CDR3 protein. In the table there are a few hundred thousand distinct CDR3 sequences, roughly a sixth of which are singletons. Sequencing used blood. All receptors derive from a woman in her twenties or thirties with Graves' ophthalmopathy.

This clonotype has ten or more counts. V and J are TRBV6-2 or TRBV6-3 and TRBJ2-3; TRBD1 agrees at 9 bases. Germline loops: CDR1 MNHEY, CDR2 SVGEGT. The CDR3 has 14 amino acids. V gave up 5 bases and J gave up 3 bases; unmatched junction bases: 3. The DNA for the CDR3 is TGTGCCAGCAGTACACAGGGGGCGACAGATACGCAGTATTTT. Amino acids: CASSTQGATDTQYF.

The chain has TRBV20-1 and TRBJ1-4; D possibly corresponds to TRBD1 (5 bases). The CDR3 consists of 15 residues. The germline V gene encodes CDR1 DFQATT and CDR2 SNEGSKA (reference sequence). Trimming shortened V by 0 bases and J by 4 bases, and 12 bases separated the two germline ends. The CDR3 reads CSARDPRGSNEKLFF. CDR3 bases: TGCAGTGCTAGAGATCCTCGGGGGAGTAATGAAAAACTGTTTTTT.

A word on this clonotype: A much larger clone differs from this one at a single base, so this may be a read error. The CDR3 nucleotides read TGTGCCAGCACCCAAGCGGAGGACTACAATGAGCAGTTCTTC. The encoded protein is CASTQAEDYNEQFF. The J gene is TRBJ2-1, the V gene TRBV6-2 or TRBV6-3; D perhaps matches TRBD2 (5 bases). There are 14 residues in the CDR3. Germline V gene lookup returns CDR1 MNHEY and CDR2 SVGEGT. V lost 7 bases, J lost 3 bases, and 13 bases lay in between.

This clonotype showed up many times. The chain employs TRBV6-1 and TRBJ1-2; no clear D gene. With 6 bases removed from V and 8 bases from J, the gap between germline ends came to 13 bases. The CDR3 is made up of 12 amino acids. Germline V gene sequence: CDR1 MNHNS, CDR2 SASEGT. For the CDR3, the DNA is TGTGCCAGCAGCGAGCAAGAGGAAGGCTACACCTTC. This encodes CASSEQEEGYTF.

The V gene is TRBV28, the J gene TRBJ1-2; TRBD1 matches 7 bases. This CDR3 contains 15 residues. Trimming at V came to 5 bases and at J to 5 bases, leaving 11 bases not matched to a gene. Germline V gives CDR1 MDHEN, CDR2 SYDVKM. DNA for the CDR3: TGTGCCAGCAGTCGAGCCGACAGGGTACAGTATGGCTACACCTTC. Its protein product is CASSRADRVQYGYTF.

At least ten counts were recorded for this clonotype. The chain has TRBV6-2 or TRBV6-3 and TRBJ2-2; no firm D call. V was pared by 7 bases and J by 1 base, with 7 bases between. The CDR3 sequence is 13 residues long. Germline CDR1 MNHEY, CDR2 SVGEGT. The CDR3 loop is CASTDQNTGELFF. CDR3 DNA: TGTGCCAGCACCGATCAGAACACCGGGGAGCTGTTTTTT.

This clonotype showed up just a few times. CDR3 protein: CSAASGGFATNEKLFF. The CDR3 region has the DNA TGCAGTGCTGCATCAGGGGGCTTCGCAACTAATGAAAAACTGTTTTTT. The J gene is TRBJ1-4, the V gene TRBV20-1; TRBD1 matches at 8 bases. V gave up 5 bases and J gave up 0 bases; unmatched junction bases: 8. The CDR3 spans 16 residues. The germline CDR1 and CDR2 sequences are DFQATT and SNEGSKA (reference sequence).

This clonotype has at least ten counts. For the CDR3, the DNA is TGTGCCAGCAGTCTAGACCTCGGGGTCTCCTACAATGAGCAGTTCTTC. This encodes CASSLDLGVSYNEQFF. This chain links TRBV12-3 or TRBV12-4 with TRBJ2-1, with a possible D match to TRBD2 (5 bases). The CDR3 spans 16 residues. Trimming removed 5 bases from V and 0 bases from J, with 14 bases in between.

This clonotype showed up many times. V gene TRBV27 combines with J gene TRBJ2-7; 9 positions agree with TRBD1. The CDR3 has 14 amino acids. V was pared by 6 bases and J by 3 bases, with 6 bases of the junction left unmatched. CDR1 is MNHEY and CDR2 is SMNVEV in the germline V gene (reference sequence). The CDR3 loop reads CASSRLGQGYEQYF. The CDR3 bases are TGTGCCAGCAGCCGACTGGGACAGGGCTACGAGCAGTACTTC.

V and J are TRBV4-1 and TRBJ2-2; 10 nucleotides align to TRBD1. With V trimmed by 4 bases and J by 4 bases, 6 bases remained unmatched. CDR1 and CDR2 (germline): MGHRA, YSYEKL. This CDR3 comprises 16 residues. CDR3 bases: TGCGCCAGCAGCCTACGGACAGGGGGTATCACCGGGGAGCTGTTTTTT. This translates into CASSLRTGGITGELFF.

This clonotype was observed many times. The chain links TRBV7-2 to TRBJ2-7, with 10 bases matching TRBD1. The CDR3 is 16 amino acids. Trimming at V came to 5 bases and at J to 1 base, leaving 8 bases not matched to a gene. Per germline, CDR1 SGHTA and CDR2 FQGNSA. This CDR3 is CASSPRTGGPSYEQYF. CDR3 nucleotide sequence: TGTGCCAGCAGCCCACGGACAGGGGGGCCTTCCTACGAGCAGTACTTC.

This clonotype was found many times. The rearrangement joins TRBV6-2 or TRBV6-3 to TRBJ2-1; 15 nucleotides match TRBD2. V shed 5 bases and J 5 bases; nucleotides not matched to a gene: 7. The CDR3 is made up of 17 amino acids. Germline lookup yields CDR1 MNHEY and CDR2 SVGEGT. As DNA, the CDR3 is TGTGCCAGCAGTCCTTCCTGGACTAGCGGGAGGGACAATGAGCAGTTCTTC. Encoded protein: CASSPSWTSGRDNEQFF.

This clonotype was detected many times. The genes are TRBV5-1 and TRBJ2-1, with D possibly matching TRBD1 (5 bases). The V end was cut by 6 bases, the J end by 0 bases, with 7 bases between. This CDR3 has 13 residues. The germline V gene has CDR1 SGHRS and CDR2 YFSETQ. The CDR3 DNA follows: TGCGCCAGCACCCAGGGCTCCTACAATGAGCAGTTCTTC. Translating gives CASTQGSYNEQFF.

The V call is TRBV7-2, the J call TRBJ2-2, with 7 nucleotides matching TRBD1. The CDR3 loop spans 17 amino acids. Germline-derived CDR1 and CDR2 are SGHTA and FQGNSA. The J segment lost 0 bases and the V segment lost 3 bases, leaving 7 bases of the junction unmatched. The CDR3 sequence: CASSFRQGSTNTGELFF. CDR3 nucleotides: TGTGCCAGCAGCTTCCGACAGGGTTCGACGAACACCGGGGAGCTGTTTTTT.

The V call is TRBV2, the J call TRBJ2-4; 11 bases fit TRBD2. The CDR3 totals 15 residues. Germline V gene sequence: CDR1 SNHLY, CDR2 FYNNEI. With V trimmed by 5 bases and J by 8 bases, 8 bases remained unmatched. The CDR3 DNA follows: TGTGCCAGCAGTCCCACTAGCGGGAGCGTGTACATTCAGTACTTC. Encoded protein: CASSPTSGSVYIQYF.

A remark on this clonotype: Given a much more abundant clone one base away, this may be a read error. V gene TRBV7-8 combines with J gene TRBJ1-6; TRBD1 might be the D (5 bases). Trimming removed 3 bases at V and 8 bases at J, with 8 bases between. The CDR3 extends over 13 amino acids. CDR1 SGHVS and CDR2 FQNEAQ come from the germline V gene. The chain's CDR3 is CASSLARDSPLHF. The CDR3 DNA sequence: TGTGCCAGCAGCTTGGCCAGGGATTCACCCCTCCACTTT. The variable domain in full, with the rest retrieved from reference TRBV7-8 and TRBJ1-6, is GAGVSQSPRYKVAKRGQDVALRCDPISGHVSLFWYQQALGQGPEFLTYFQNEAQLDKSGLPSDRFFAERPEGSVSTLKIQRTQQEDSAVYLCASSLARDSPLHFGNGTRLTVT.

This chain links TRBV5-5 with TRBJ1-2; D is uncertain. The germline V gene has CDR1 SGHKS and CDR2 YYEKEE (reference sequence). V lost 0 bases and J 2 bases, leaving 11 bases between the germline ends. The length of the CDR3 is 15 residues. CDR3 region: CASSLGQLGNYGYTF. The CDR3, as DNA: TGTGCCAGCAGCTTGGGGCAGTTGGGGAACTATGGCTACACCTTC.

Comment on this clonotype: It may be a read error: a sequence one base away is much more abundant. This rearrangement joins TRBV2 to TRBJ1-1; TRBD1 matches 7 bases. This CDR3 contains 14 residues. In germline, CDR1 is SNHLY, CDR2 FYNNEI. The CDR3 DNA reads TGTGCCCGCAGTGTGGCAGGGGGAGGGACTGAAGCTTTCTTT. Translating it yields CARSVAGGGTEAFF.

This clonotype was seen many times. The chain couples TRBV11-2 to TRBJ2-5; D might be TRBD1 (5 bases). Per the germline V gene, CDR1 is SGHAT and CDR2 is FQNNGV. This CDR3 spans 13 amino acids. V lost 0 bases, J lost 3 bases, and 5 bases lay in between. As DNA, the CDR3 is TGTGCCAGCAGCTTAGACAGGGAAGAGACCCAGTACTTC. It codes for CASSLDREETQYF.

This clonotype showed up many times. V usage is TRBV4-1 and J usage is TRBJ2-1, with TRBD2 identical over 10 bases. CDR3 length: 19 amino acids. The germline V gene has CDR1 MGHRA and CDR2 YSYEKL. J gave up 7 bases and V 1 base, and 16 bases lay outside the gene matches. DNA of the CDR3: TGCGCCAGCAGCCAAGTTGGGACCCACAAGCGGGAGGGGTGGAATGAGCAGTTCTTC. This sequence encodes CASSQVGTHKREGWNEQFF.

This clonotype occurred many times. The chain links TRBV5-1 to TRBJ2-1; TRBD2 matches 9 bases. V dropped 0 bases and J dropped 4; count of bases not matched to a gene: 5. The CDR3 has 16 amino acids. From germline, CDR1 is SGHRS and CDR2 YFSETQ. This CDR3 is CASSLAGTSLYNEQFF. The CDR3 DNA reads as TGCGCCAGCAGCTTGGCCGGGACTAGCTTGTACAATGAGCAGTTCTTC.

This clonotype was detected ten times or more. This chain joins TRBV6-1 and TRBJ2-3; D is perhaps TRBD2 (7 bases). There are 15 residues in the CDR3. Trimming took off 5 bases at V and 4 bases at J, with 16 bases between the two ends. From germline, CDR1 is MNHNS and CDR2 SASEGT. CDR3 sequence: CASSYLAGAPDTQYF. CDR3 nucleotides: TGTGCCAGCAGTTATCTGGCGGGGGCCCCAGATACGCAGTATTTT.

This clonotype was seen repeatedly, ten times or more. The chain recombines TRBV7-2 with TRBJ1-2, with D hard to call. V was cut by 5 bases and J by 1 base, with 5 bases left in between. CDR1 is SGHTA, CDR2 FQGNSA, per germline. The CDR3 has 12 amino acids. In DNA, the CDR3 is TGTGCCAGCAGCAGGGTTAACTATGGCTACACCTTC. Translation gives CASSRVNYGYTF.

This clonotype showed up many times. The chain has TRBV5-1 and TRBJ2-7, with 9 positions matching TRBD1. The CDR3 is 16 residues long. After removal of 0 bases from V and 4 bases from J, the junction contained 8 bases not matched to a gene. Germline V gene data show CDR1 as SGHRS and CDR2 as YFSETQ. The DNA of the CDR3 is TGCGCCAGCAGCTTGGCTGGTGGACAGGGGAGGTACGAGCAGTACTTC. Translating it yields CASSLAGGQGRYEQYF.

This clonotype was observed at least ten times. Written as DNA, the CDR3 is TGTGCCAGCAGCGCTCCGCCGGGAAGTATCGACAATGAGCAGTTCTTC. As protein: CASSAPPGSIDNEQFF. J is TRBJ2-1 and V is TRBV28; D is possibly TRBD2 (5 bases). Germline lookup yields CDR1 MDHEN and CDR2 SYDVKM. Trimming removed 6 bases from V and 5 bases from J, with 20 bases in between. This CDR3 spans 16 amino acids.

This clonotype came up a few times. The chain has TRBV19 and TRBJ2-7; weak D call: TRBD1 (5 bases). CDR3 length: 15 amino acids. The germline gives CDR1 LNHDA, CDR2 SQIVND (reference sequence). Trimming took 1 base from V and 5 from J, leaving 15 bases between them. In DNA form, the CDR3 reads TGTGCCAGTAGTATAGCCCAAGACAGATCCCACGAGCAGTACTTC. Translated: CASSIAQDRSHEQYF.

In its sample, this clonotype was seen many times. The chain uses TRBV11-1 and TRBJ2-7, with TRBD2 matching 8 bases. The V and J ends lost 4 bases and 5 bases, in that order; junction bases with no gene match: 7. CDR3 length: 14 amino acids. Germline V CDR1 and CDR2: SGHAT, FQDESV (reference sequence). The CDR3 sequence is CASSSPGLVDEQYF. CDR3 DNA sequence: TGTGCCAGCAGCTCCCCGGGACTAGTAGACGAGCAGTACTTC.

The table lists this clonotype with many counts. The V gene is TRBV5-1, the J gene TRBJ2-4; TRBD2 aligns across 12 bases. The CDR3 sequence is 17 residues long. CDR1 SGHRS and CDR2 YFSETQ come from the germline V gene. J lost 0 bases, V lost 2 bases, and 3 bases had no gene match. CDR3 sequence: CASSLRTSGVAKNIQYF. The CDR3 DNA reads TGCGCCAGCAGCTTAAGGACTAGCGGGGTAGCCAAAAACATTCAGTACTTC.

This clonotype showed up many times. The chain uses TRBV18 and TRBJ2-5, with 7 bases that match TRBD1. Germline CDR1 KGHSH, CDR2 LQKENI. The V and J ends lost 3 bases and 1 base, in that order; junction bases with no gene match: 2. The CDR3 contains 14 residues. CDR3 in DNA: TGTGCCAGCTCACCCGGGACAGTCCAAGAGACCCAGTACTTC. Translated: CASSPGTVQETQYF.

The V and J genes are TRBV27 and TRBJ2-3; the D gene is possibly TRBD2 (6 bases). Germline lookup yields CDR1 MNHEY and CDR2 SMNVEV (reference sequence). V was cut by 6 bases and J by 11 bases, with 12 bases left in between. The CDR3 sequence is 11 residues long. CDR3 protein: CASRMDYKQYF. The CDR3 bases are TGTGCCAGCAGGATGGACTACAAGCAGTATTTT.